This entry concerns a single T cell receptor beta chain. Its antigen remains unknown. Only in-frame clones appear in the TCRdb table, and some are missing; sequencing was by immunoSEQ multiplex PCR. The sample contains about 40,000 clones, 82% of which appear only once. The data originate from a study of CD4 T cells in relation to SARS-CoV-2 and coronaviruses. Background on the study: TCR beta CDR3s were sequenced after approximately ten-day antigen culture of PBMCs. Shared crossreactive spike epitopes were mapped to their HLA restriction.

The length of the CDR3 is 13 residues. The germline CDR1 and CDR2 sequences are LGHDT and YNNKEL (reference sequence). V was cut by 5 bases and J by 9 bases, with 14 bases left in between. V usage is TRBV3-1 (or the pseudogene TRBV3-2) and J usage is TRBJ2-1; no clear D gene. The material sequenced was naive CD4+ T cells from PBMCs, cultured in vitro. Subset reported: naive CD4+ T cells isolated by negative enrichment. The sequence was obtained from an adult with COVID-19. CDR3 region: CASSFKEQTEQFF. The CDR3 nucleotides read TGTGCCAGCAGCTTCAAAGAGCAGACTGAGCAGTTCTTC.